The TCR beta chain described here comes from a study of shared clonotypes between healthy human individuals. Overall study results and limits: Compared with clonotypes that all four donors shared, non-shared clonotypes had lower generation probabilities.

CD4+ cells underwent separation, giving CD45RA+ naive and CD45RA-negative memory subsets. The sample holds one count of this clone. The antigen is undetermined. Sequenced by immunoSEQ multiplex PCR; TCRdb stores in-frame clones only, minus some. The sample gives 2 million to 3 million clones, under 95% of which show up once; about 0.39% is in the top ten. The specimen sequenced was naive CD4+ T cells from PBMCs. Documented subset: CD45RA+ positively selected. The receptor's source is a man younger than 35 in good health. Some clones in this sample may be carry-over from other donors' samples.

The CDR3: CASSSKGGRGSYNEQFF. The CDR3 nucleotides read TGCGCCAGCAGCTCAAAGGGAGGGCGTGGATCCTACAATGAGCAGTTCTTC. The genes are TRBV5-1 and TRBJ2-1, with 7 bases lining up with TRBD2. The CDR3 totals 17 residues. From germline, CDR1 is SGHRS and CDR2 YFSETQ. The V segment lost 3 bases and the J segment 1 base; nucleotides outside the gene matches: 10.